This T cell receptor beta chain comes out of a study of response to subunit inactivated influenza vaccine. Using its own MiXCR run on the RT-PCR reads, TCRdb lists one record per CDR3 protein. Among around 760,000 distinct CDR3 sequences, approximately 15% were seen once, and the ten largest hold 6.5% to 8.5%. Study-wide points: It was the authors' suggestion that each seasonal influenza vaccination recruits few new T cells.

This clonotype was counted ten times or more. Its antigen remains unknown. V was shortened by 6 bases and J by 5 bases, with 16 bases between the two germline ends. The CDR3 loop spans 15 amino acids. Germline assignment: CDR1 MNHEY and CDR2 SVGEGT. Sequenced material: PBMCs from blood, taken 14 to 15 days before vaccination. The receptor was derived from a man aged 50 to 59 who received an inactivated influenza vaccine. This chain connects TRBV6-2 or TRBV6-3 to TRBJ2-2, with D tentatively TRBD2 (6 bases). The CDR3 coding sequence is TGTGCCAGCAGAAAATCGCTAGCGCAGACCGGGGAGCTGTTTTTT. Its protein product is CASRKSLAQTGELFF.